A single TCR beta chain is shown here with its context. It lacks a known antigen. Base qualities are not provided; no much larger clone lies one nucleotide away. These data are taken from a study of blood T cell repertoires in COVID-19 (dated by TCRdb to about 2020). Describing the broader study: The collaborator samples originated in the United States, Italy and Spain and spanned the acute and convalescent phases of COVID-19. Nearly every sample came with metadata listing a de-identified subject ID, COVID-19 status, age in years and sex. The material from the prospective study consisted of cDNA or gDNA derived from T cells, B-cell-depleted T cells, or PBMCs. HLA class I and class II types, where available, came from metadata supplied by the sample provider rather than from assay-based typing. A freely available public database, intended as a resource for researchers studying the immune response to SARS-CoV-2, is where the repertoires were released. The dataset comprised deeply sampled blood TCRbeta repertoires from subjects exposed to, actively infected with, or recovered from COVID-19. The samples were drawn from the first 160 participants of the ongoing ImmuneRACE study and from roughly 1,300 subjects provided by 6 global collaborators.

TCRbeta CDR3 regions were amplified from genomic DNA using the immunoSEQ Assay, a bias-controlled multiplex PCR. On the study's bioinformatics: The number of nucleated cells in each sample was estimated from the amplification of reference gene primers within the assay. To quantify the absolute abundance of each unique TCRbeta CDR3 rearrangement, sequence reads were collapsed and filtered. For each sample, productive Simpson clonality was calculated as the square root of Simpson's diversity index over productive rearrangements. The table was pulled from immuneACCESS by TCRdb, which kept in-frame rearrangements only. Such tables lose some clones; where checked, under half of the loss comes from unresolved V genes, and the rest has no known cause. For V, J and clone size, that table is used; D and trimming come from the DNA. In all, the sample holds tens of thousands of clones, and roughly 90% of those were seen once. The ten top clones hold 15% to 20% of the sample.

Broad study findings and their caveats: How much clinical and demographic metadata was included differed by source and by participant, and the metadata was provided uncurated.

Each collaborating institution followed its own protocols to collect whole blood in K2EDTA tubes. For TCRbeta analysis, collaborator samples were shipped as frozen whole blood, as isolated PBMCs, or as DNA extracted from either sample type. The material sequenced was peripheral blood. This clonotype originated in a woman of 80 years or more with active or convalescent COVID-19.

Here is the DNA: TGCGCCAGCAGCCTCCGGGTAGCGGGGGCCCCCTACAATGAGCAGTTCTTC. It encodes CASSLRVAGAPYNEQFF. The rearranged segments are TRBV5-1 and TRBJ2-1; 9 junctional bases match TRBD2. For this chain, trimming is 4 bases at the V end and 2 bases at the J end, and the number of junction bases without a gene match is 10. Taken from the germline V gene, the CDR1 and CDR2 loops are SGHRS and YFSETQ. The CDR3 runs 17 amino acids, cysteine and phenylalanine included. Only the CDR3 part of the read is kept: 51 bases, read in frame from the first base.